Shown below are 4 T cell receptor beta chains from a single sample sequenced in a study of technical replicates of blood from a handful of donors. TCRdb's table, derived via immunoSEQ multiplex PCR, lists solely in-frame clones and lacks some. The data hold over 55,000 clones, with 80% to 90% observed a single time. The source material was PBMCs. Receptors originate from a human donor in good health. Some clones in this sample may be carry-over from other donors' samples.

The chain combines TRBV25-1 with TRBJ1-2, with TRBD1 matching over 7 bases. The CDR3 is made up of 13 amino acids. The V gene end was trimmed by 2 bases and the J gene end by 8 bases; junction bases not matched to a gene: 5. The germline CDR1 and CDR2 sequences are MGHDK and SYGVNS. CDR3 DNA sequence: TGTGCCAGCAGTGAAGAGGGGGCGAGAGGCTACACCTTC. This codes for CASSEEGARGYTF.

This clone was found once. This chain connects TRBV11-2 to TRBJ1-1, with D perhaps matching TRBD1 (5 bases). The CDR3 has 15 residues. Germline assignment: CDR1 SGHAT and CDR2 FQNNGV. Trimming removed 0 bases at V and 0 bases at J, with 8 bases between. CDR3 nucleotides: TGTGCCAGCAGCTTAGATGGGGCCGTGAACACTGAAGCTTTCTTT. This encodes CASSLDGAVNTEAFF. Based on the CDR3 plus reference TRBV11-2 and TRBJ1-1, the full variable domain is EAGVAQSPRYKIIEKRQSVAFWCNPISGHATLYWYQQILGQGPKLLIQFQNNGVVDDSQLPKDRFSAERLKGVDSTLKIQPAKLEDSAVYLCASSLDGAVNTEAFFGQGTRLTVV.

V and J are TRBV9 and TRBJ2-7; 10 positions match TRBD1. CDR1 and CDR2 from the germline V gene are SGDLS and YYNGEE. The CDR3 is made up of 15 amino acids. The trim removed 2 bases at V and 4 bases at J, leaving 6 bases unmatched. CDR3 protein: CASSVPGQGWYEQYF. The DNA of the CDR3 is TGTGCCAGCAGCGTTCCGGGACAGGGGTGGTACGAGCAGTACTTC.

CDR3 amino acids: CASSLEDGGTEAFF. In DNA form, the CDR3 reads TGTGCCAGCAGCTTAGAAGACGGAGGCACTGAAGCTTTCTTT. The V and J genes are TRBV7-9 and TRBJ1-1, with no clear D. V lost 1 base, J lost 4 bases, and 10 bases lay in between. Germline loops: CDR1 SEHNR, CDR2 FQNEAQ (reference sequence). The CDR3 is 14 amino acids.